These 2 T cell receptor beta chains came from one sample sequenced in a study of technical replicates of blood from a few donors. Only in-frame clones appear in the TCRdb table, and some are missing; sequencing was by immunoSEQ multiplex PCR. Of some 77,000 clones in the sample, around 92% were seen once. Input material: T cells isolated from PBMCs. The receptors were gathered from a human donor in good health.

This chain uses TRBV30 with TRBJ1-1, with no clear D. Trimming took off 0 bases at V and 1 base at J, with 6 bases between the two ends. The V gene's germline CDR1 is GTSNPN and CDR2 SVGIG (reference sequence). This CDR3 spans 13 amino acids. The CDR3 loop is CAWSVERNTEAFF. The CDR3 region has the DNA TGTGCCTGGAGTGTCGAGCGGAACACTGAAGCTTTCTTT.

The gene calls are TRBV6-6 and TRBJ1-4; TRBD1 matches at 10 bases. Germline V lookup: CDR1 MNHNY, CDR2 SVGAGI (reference sequence). The ends lost 5 bases at V and 8 bases at J; junction bases unmatched: 8. The length of the CDR3 is 15 residues. The CDR3 sequence: CASSRPGTGDEKLFF. CDR3 DNA sequence: TGTGCCAGCAGTCGTCCCGGGACAGGGGACGAAAAACTGTTTTTT.